This is a list of T cell receptor beta chains from one sample in a study of graft-versus-host responses after intestinal transplantation. Profiling relied on immunoSEQ multiplex PCR, and the TCRdb table lists in-frame clones only, not all of them. The data show around 96,000 clones, with more than 80% seen just once and roughly a sixth held by the top ten. The sequenced sample was PBMCs, obtained about 450 days after intestinal transplant. These receptors came from a human patient who received an intestinal transplant, so some T cells may come from the graft donor. The CDR3 runs from the conserved cysteine through the conserved F or W. The D gene is left open where the match is weak. Only part of the rows carry a size: once, few, many, or a class if the clone is expanded.

d_call	v_call	clone_size	j_call	cdr3_aa	cdr3_nt
-	TRBV7-6	-	TRBJ2-2	CASSPLGNTNTGELFF	TGTGCCAGCAGCCCACTTGGGAATACGAACACCGGGGAGCTGTTTTTT
-	TRBV5-6	-	TRBJ2-5	CASSFGRAEGETQYF	TGTGCCAGCAGCTTTGGCAGGGCCGAGGGAGAGACCCAGTACTTC
TRBD1	TRBV2	-	TRBJ2-6	CASVRTGIPSGANVLTF	TGTGCCAGCGTAAGGACAGGGATACCCTCTGGGGCCAACGTCCTGACTTTC
-	TRBV6-5	-	TRBJ1-2	CASSWGGGGYTF	TGTGCCAGCAGTTGGGGGGGAGGTGGCTACACCTTC
-	TRBV5-1	-	TRBJ2-3	CASSLGGDTQYF	TGCGCCAGCAGTCTGGGGGGAGATACGCAGTATTTT
-	TRBV7-9	few	TRBJ2-7	CASSLGRTYEQYF	TGTGCCAGCAGCTTAGGCAGAACCTACGAGCAGTACTTC
-	TRBV29-1	once	TRBJ1-2	CSVSKGESYGYTF	TGCAGCGTTTCTAAAGGAGAATCCTATGGCTACACCTTC
-	TRBV15	-	TRBJ1-2	CATSRDGPVYGYTF	TGTGCCACCAGCAGAGATGGGCCGGTCTATGGCTACACCTTC
-	TRBV7-9	-	TRBJ1-2	CATHEGEDGYTF	TGTGCCACCCACGAGGGGGAGGATGGCTACACCTTC
TRBD1	TRBV19	once	TRBJ1-1	CASSRRTGMVGTEAFF	TGTGCCAGTAGTAGAAGGACAGGGATGGTGGGCACTGAAGCTTTCTTT
-	TRBV7-3	-	TRBJ2-2	CASSPLISGELFF	TGTGCCAGCAGCCCCCTCATCTCCGGGGAGCTGTTTTTT
-	TRBV14	-	TRBJ2-7	CASSHRREQYF	TGTGCCAGCAGCCACAGGCGGGAGCAGTACTTC
-	TRBV5-1	-	TRBJ2-7	CASSSPGHPYEQYF	TGCGCCAGCAGCTCCCCGGGACATCCCTACGAGCAGTACTTC
-	TRBV11-2	-	TRBJ1-1	CASVAGTEAFF	TGTGCCAGCGTCGCTGGCACTGAAGCTTTCTTT
-	TRBV11-2	-	TRBJ2-4	CASSPLGGVDIQYF	TGTGCCAGCAGCCCCCTGGGGGGCGTGGACATTCAGTACTTC
-	TRBV18	-	TRBJ1-6	CASSPPVGTASPLHF	TGTGCCAGCTCACCACCGGTGGGGACGGCTTCACCCCTCCACTTT
-	TRBV11-2	-	TRBJ2-1	CASSFDNEQFF	TGTGCCAGCAGCTTCGACAATGAGCAGTTCTTC
TRBD1	TRBV9	-	TRBJ1-3	CASSTRDSSSGNTIYF	TGTGCCAGCAGCACAAGGGACAGCTCCTCTGGAAACACCATATATTTT
-	TRBV6-1	-	TRBJ1-1	CASSVSGAGGEAFF	TGTGCCAGCAGTGTATCAGGGGCCGGCGGTGAAGCTTTCTTT
-	TRBV6-7	few	TRBJ2-3	CASSPGISTDTQYF	TGTGCCAGCAGTCCCGGGATCTCCACAGATACGCAGTATTTT
-	TRBV6-5	once	TRBJ1-3	CASTGGLGNTIYF	TGTGCCAGCACGGGGGGGCTTGGAAACACCATATATTTT
-	TRBV5-5	-	TRBJ1-2	CASSGNVGISYGYTF	TGTGCCAGCAGCGGCAATGTGGGGATCAGCTATGGCTACACCTTC
-	TRBV29-1	few	TRBJ2-3	CSVERGSQSTDTQYF	TGCAGCGTTGAAAGGGGCTCCCAGAGCACAGATACGCAGTATTTT
TRBD2	TRBV7-9	-	TRBJ2-1	CASSPSGGSYNEQFF	TGTGCCAGCAGCCCTAGCGGGGGGTCCTACAATGAGCAGTTCTTC
TRBD1	TRBV13	-	TRBJ2-5	CASSEGAGAETQYF	TGTGCCAGCAGCGAGGGGGCTGGGGCCGAGACCCAGTACTTC
TRBD2	TRBV5-4	-	TRBJ2-2	CASSTDPSGGTIGGELFF	TGTGCCAGCAGCACGGACCCTAGCGGGGGGACCATCGGCGGGGAGCTGTTTTTT
-	TRBV9	-	TRBJ2-2	CASSPRGGMDTGELFF	TGTGCCAGCAGCCCCCGTGGGGGGATGGACACCGGGGAGCTGTTTTTT
-	TRBV9	-	TRBJ1-2	CASQTQGGYGYTF	TGTGCCAGCCAAACACAGGGAGGCTATGGCTACACCTTC
-	TRBV4-1	-	TRBJ1-6	CASSQQGAGTYNSPLHF	TGCGCCAGCAGCCAACAGGGTGCGGGGACCTATAATTCACCCCTCCACTTT
-	TRBV13	-	TRBJ2-1	CASTLQAISYNEQFF	TGTGCCAGCACCCTACAGGCGATATCCTACAATGAGCAGTTCTTC
-	TRBV6-1	-	TRBJ1-6	CASSEYGRSYNSPLHF	TGTGCCAGCAGTGAATACGGACGCTCCTATAATTCACCCCTCCACTTT
-	TRBV2	once	TRBJ2-7	CASSEGGGGGVYEQYF	TGTGCCAGCAGTGAAGGGGGCGGAGGAGGGGTCTACGAGCAGTACTTC
-	TRBV13	-	TRBJ2-1	CASSLTWSSYNEQFF	TGTGCCAGCAGCTTAACGTGGAGCTCCTACAATGAGCAGTTCTTC
TRBD1	TRBV2	-	TRBJ1-2	CASRMGPGTDSYTF	TGTGCCAGCAGGATGGGGCCTGGGACAGATAGCTACACCTTC
-	TRBV7-7	-	TRBJ2-2	CASSLVGAGELFF	TGTGCTAGCAGCTTAGTGGGGGCCGGGGAGCTGTTTTTT
-	TRBV19	-	TRBJ1-1	CASTSIPGAIEAFF	TGTGCCAGTACCTCTATTCCGGGAGCTATTGAAGCTTTCTTT